The 28 T cell receptor beta chains listed next were all sequenced from one sample in a study of blood T cell repertoires in COVID-19. Assay used: immunoSEQ multiplex PCR; TCRdb lists only in-frame clones, some missing. The sample holds 110,000 to 150,000 clones, 79% seen once. Sequenced sample: peripheral blood. The receptors were sampled from a man in his forties or fifties with active or convalescent COVID-19.

This chain links TRBV5-1 with TRBJ1-2; 7 positions agree with TRBD1. CDR3 length: 15 amino acids. J lost 4 bases, V lost 0 bases, and 6 bases had no gene match. The V gene's germline CDR1 is SGHRS and CDR2 YFSETQ. The DNA of the CDR3 is TGCGCCAGCAGCTTGGATGGGACAGTGGGCTATGGCTACACCTTC. Amino acids: CASSLDGTVGYGYTF.

The V call is TRBV5-5, the J call TRBJ1-2, with 12 bases that match TRBD1. The junction had 6 bases not matched to a gene; V was cut back by 4 bases and J by 8 bases. The CDR3 is made up of 14 amino acids. Germline V gene lookup returns CDR1 SGHKS and CDR2 YYEKEE (reference sequence). CDR3 DNA sequence: TGTGCCAGCAGCGGGACAGGGGGCGCAGTAGGCTACACCTTC. Translation: CASSGTGGAVGYTF.

The rearrangement links TRBV10-3 to TRBJ2-3; 7 bases are a match to TRBD2. V dropped 5 bases and J dropped 4; count of bases not matched to a gene: 6. CDR1 and CDR2 (germline): ENHRY, SYGVKD. This CDR3 has 14 residues. DNA for the CDR3: TGTGCCATCAGTCTAGGACTAGATGCAGATACGCAGTATTTT. Translated, it gives CAISLGLDADTQYF.

The chain carries TRBV6-5 and TRBJ1-2; TRBD1 matches at 7 bases. Per germline, CDR1 MNHEY and CDR2 SVGAGI. J gave up 0 bases and V 5 bases, and 3 bases lay outside the gene matches. This CDR3 is 14 amino acids long. CDR3 nucleotides: TGTGCCAGCAGTCGGGACAGAGCTAACTATGGCTACACCTTC. It is translated as CASSRDRANYGYTF.

The chain uses TRBV2 and TRBJ2-7; D is perhaps TRBD1 (6 bases). Trimming took off 3 bases at V and 10 bases at J, with 16 bases between the two ends. Looked up from germline, CDR1 is SNHLY and CDR2 is FYNNEI. This CDR3 has 13 amino acids. DNA for the CDR3: TGTGCCAGCAGTGATGGAGCCTACAGGGAACAGTACTTC. Protein: CASSDGAYREQYF.

J is TRBJ1-5 and V is TRBV18, with 8 bases aligning to TRBD1. The CDR3 covers 18 residues. The V gene's germline CDR1 is KGHSH and CDR2 LQKENI. The ends lost 8 bases at V and 4 bases at J; junction bases unmatched: 19. CDR3 sequence: CASHHLVGFRGLNQPQHF. For the CDR3, the DNA is TGTGCCAGCCATCATTTAGTCGGATTCAGGGGGCTAAATCAGCCCCAGCATTTT.

The genes are TRBV3-1 (or the pseudogene TRBV3-2) and TRBJ2-5, with TRBD1 as a possible D gene (5 bases). CDR1 LGHDT and CDR2 YNNKEL come from the germline V gene (reference sequence). This CDR3 is 15 amino acids long. The germline V and J ends were trimmed by 4 bases and 4 bases, with 16 bases remaining between them. CDR3 amino acids: CASSPSWGPLETQYF. The DNA of the CDR3 is TGTGCCAGCAGCCCGTCTTGGGGCCCGTTAGAGACCCAGTACTTC.

V usage is TRBV12-3 or TRBV12-4 and J usage is TRBJ2-7, with unresolved D. The CDR3 runs 12 residues. Trimming shortened V by 3 bases and J by 4 bases, and 7 bases separated the two germline ends. As DNA, the CDR3 is TGTGCCAGCAGTTTCGAGATATACGAGCAGTACTTC. Its protein is CASSFEIYEQYF.

This clone was detected only a few times. The rearrangement uses TRBV6-5 and TRBJ2-5, with TRBD1 matching over 7 bases. The germline V gene encodes CDR1 MNHEY and CDR2 SVGAGI. The CDR3 runs 14 residues. The V and J ends lost 1 base and 5 bases, in that order; junction bases with no gene match: 4. The DNA of the CDR3 is TGTGCCAGCAGTTACTTGCAGGGGGTCGAGACCCAGTACTTC. This encodes CASSYLQGVETQYF.

This chain joins TRBV14 and TRBJ2-5, with D perhaps matching TRBD2 (7 bases). The CDR3 runs to 15 residues. With 5 bases removed from V and 2 bases from J, the gap between germline ends came to 15 bases. Germline CDR1 is SGHDN and CDR2 is FVKESK. CDR3 loop: CASSDFGGAQETQYF. In nucleotides, the CDR3 is TGTGCCAGCAGCGACTTTGGGGGGGCTCAAGAGACCCAGTACTTC.

The chain is built from TRBV27 and TRBJ2-2; 9 nucleotides align to TRBD2. The V and J ends lost 3 bases and 3 bases, in that order; junction bases with no gene match: 8. CDR3 length: 17 amino acids. Looked up from germline, CDR1 is MNHEY and CDR2 is SMNVEV (reference sequence). CDR3: CASSLGLAGLYTGELFF. For the CDR3, the DNA is TGTGCCAGCAGTTTGGGGCTAGCGGGACTCTACACCGGGGAGCTGTTTTTT.

The rearrangement uses TRBV28 and TRBJ2-7, with D perhaps matching TRBD1 (5 bases). CDR3 length: 9 residues. Trimming left V 11 bases short and J 5 bases short, with 7 bases between. The germline gives CDR1 MDHEN, CDR2 SYDVKM. CDR3 region: CAAGNEQYF. In nucleotides, the CDR3 is TGTGCCGCAGGGAACGAGCAGTACTTC. Full variable domain (missing parts from reference TRBV28 and TRBJ2-7): DVKVTQSSRYLVKRTGEKVFLECVQDMDHENMFWYRQDPGLGLRLIYFSYDVKMKEKGDIPEGYSVSREKKERFSLILESASTNQTSMYLCAAGNEQYFGPGTRLTVT.

This rearrangement joins TRBV2 to TRBJ2-1, with 7 bases lining up with TRBD2. The CDR3 sequence is 15 residues long. Per germline, CDR1 SNHLY and CDR2 FYNNEI. The trim removed 3 bases at V and 0 bases at J, leaving 2 bases unmatched. The CDR3 DNA follows: TGTGCCAGCAGTGAGAGCGGGATCTCCTACAATGAGCAGTTCTTC. This codes for CASSESGISYNEQFF.

This sequence joins TRBV29-1 and TRBJ1-5; D is undetermined. CDR1 SQVTM and CDR2 ANQGSEA come from the germline V gene. Trimming pared 6 bases from V and 0 bases from J, leaving 9 bases between. The CDR3 spans 13 residues. CDR3 coding DNA: TGCAGCGTGGAGACGAATAGCAATCAGCCCCAGCATTTT. Amino acid sequence: CSVETNSNQPQHF.

The rearrangement uses TRBV7-8 and TRBJ1-5; TRBD1 matches 7 bases. The trim removed 5 bases at V and 3 bases at J, leaving 7 bases unmatched. Per germline, CDR1 SGHVS and CDR2 FQNEAQ. There are 15 residues in the CDR3. CDR3 region: CASSKTGKNNQPQHF. The CDR3, as DNA: TGTGCCAGCAGCAAGACAGGGAAAAACAATCAGCCCCAGCATTTT.

The rearrangement uses TRBV4-1 and TRBJ2-7; 14 nucleotides agree with TRBD2. The CDR3 extends over 15 amino acids. The V gene's germline CDR1 is MGHRA and CDR2 YSYEKL. V shed 6 bases and J 2 bases; nucleotides not matched to a gene: 3. The CDR3 DNA follows: TGCGCCAGCAGTCAGACTAGCGGGAGGGCCTACGAGCAGTACTTC. Translation: CASSQTSGRAYEQYF.

The genes are TRBV7-8 and TRBJ1-1, with 7 bases aligning to TRBD1. V gave up 1 base and J gave up 1 base; unmatched junction bases: 0. The CDR3 is 14 residues long. Germline CDR1 reads SGHVS; CDR2 reads FQNEAQ. In DNA, the CDR3 is TGTGCCAGCAGCTTAGACAGGGGGAACACTGAAGCTTTCTTT. Translated, it gives CASSLDRGNTEAFF.

This sequence joins TRBV10-3 and TRBJ2-5, with 12 bases identical to TRBD2. Unmatched junction bases numbered 16, after V lost 6 bases and J lost 14 bases. CDR1 is ENHRY and CDR2 is SYGVKD in the germline V gene. The CDR3 runs to 15 residues. The CDR3 reads CAISEPTGLAGVAYF. CDR3 nucleotides: TGTGCCATCAGCGAACCCACGGGACTAGCGGGCGTCGCTTACTTC.

J is TRBJ2-1 and V is TRBV5-1; 8 bases are shared with TRBD2. Germline V gene lookup returns CDR1 SGHRS and CDR2 YFSETQ. The J segment lost 8 bases and the V segment lost 2 bases, leaving 3 bases of the junction unmatched. This CDR3 has 13 amino acids. The CDR3 region is CASSFRGGDEQFF. The CDR3 DNA sequence: TGCGCCAGCAGCTTCCGGGGGGGCGATGAGCAGTTCTTC.

The chain carries TRBV24-1 and TRBJ2-2, with 8 bases matching TRBD1. The CDR3 is made up of 13 amino acids. V dropped 4 bases and J dropped 6; count of bases not matched to a gene: 0. Germline CDR1 and CDR2: KGHDR and SFDVKD. The CDR3 nucleotides are TGTGCCACCAGTGAACAGGGGGCCGGGGAGCTGTTTTTT. Protein product: CATSEQGAGELFF.

In this sample, this clone turned up once. V gene TRBV19 combines with J gene TRBJ2-5; D ambiguous. The CDR3 loop spans 13 amino acids. Germline V gives CDR1 LNHDA, CDR2 SQIVND (reference sequence). The germline V and J ends were trimmed by 6 bases and 5 bases, with 13 bases remaining between them. The CDR3 DNA reads TGTGCCAGTAGACCCTATTCGGTGGAGACCCAGTACTTC. It encodes CASRPYSVETQYF.

This chain uses TRBV7-2 with TRBJ1-1, with unresolved D. Trimming removed 3 bases from V and 1 base from J, with 6 bases in between. The CDR3 sequence is 13 residues long. Germline CDR1 is SGHTA and CDR2 is FQGNSA. The CDR3 bases are TGTGCCAGCAGCTTCGGTCCGAACACTGAAGCTTTCTTT. Translated, it gives CASSFGPNTEAFF.

Notes on this clone: A read error may produce the germline difference seen at one junction end. The rearrangement uses TRBV7-7 and TRBJ2-5, with 12 nucleotides matching TRBD1. This CDR3 comprises 15 residues. The V gene's germline CDR1 is SSHAT and CDR2 FNYEAQ (reference sequence). The DNA of the CDR3 is TGTGCTAGCAGCCCCGGGACAGGGGGCATAGAGACCCAGTACTTC. Protein sequence: CASSPGTGGIETQYF.

This chain connects TRBV5-8 to TRBJ2-2, with 14 bases that match TRBD2. The length of the CDR3 is 20 residues. Germline-derived CDR1 and CDR2 are SGHTS and YDEGEE. V gave up 4 bases and J gave up 7 bases; unmatched junction bases: 18. DNA of the CDR3: TGTGCCAGCAGCCCTTCGCCTAGCGGGACTAGCGGGAGTAAGGTCGGGGAGCTGTTTTTT. Amino acid sequence: CASSPSPSGTSGSKVGELFF.

This chain connects TRBV27 to TRBJ1-2, with TRBD1 matching 9 bases. The germline V gene has CDR1 MNHEY and CDR2 SMNVEV (reference sequence). Trimming at V came to 7 bases and at J to 6 bases, leaving 9 bases not matched to a gene. The CDR3 spans 14 residues. The chain's CDR3 is CASNNIGTGHGYTF. CDR3 nucleotide sequence: TGTGCCAGCAACAACATCGGGACAGGGCATGGCTACACCTTC.

The rearrangement joins TRBV11-2 to TRBJ1-4; TRBD1 aligns across 9 bases. J gave up 8 bases and V 1 base, and 5 bases lay outside the gene matches. Germline-derived CDR1 and CDR2 are SGHAT and FQNNGV. The CDR3 totals 15 residues. In nucleotides, the CDR3 is TGTGCCAGCAGCTTAGTGGGACAGGGATTCGAAAAACTGTTTTTT. This encodes CASSLVGQGFEKLFF.

The CDR3 spells CASSFGREVNEQFF. For the CDR3, the DNA is TGTGCCAGCAGCTTTGGACGGGAGGTCAATGAGCAGTTCTTC. The chain employs TRBV5-6 and TRBJ2-1, with TRBD2 matching over 7 bases. Trimming took 2 bases from V and 6 from J; bases not matched to a gene: 5. The CDR3 has 14 residues. Germline CDR1 reads SGHDT; CDR2 reads YYEEEE.

V is TRBV5-1 and J is TRBJ1-6, with a tentative D call TRBD1 (5 bases). The germline CDR1 and CDR2 sequences are SGHRS and YFSETQ. The CDR3 is 14 amino acids. Trimming left V 0 bases short and J 10 bases short, with 11 bases between. CDR3 sequence reads: CASSLEGRGSPLHF. The CDR3 DNA is TGCGCCAGCAGCTTGGAGGGAAGGGGATCACCCCTCCACTTT.